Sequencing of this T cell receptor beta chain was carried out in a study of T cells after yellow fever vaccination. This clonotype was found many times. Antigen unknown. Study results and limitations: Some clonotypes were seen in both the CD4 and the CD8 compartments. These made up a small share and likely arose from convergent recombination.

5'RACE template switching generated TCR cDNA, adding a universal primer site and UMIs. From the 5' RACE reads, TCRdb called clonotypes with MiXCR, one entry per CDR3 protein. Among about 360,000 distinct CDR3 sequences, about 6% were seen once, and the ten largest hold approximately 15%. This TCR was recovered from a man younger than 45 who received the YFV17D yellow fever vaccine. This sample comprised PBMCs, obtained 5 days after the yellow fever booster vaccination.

The CDR3 region has the DNA TGTGCCATTCAAGGGACGGTTAACTACGAGCAGTACTTC. Amino acids: CAIQGTVNYEQYF. The rearrangement uses TRBV10-3 and TRBJ2-7; D may match TRBD1 or TRBD2 (5 bases each). CDR1 ENHRY and CDR2 SYGVKD come from the germline V gene. Trimming left V 9 bases short and J 3 bases short, with 15 bases between. The CDR3 loop spans 13 amino acids.